Described below is a single TCR beta chain sequence and its context. This clonotype was detected only a few times. It has no known antigen specificity. No base quality information exists; no much larger clone differs at one position. The germline V end is reduced by 7 bases and the J end by 0 bases; junction bases left unmatched: 13. Including cysteine and phenylalanine, the CDR3 has 17 amino acids. Only the CDR3 DNA stays, 51 bases, in frame from base 1. These data are taken from a study (dated by TCRdb to the mid-2010s). Library prep was done by RT-PCR. Sequencing took place on an Illumina MiSeq. Using fastp at Q25 and MiXCR, TCRdb reprocessed the public reads and kept productive beta chains. Entries that share a CDR3 protein sequence are merged under the most common genes and DNA. For this sample the table gives about 680,000 distinct CDR3 sequences, of which 11% to 15% were detected only once. The top ten constitute around 3.3% of the sample.

This sequence originates from a female donor in good health, serving as a healthy control. Recombination linked TRBV12-3 or TRBV12-4 to TRBJ2-3, with TRBD1 identical over 7 junction bases. Sequenced: memory CD4+ T cells from blood. In nucleotides, the sequence is TGTGCCAGCACTCGCAGGGCACAGGGGTTAAGCACAGATACGCAGTATTTT. Its protein product is CASTRRAQGLSTDTQYF.